The T cell receptor (beta chain) described here comes from a study of blood T cell repertoires in COVID-19 (dated by TCRdb to about 2020). Background on the whole study: Samples from collaborators originated in the United States, Italy and Spain and spanned both the acute and convalescent phases of COVID-19. The material from the prospective study consisted of cDNA or gDNA derived from T cells, B-cell-depleted T cells, or PBMCs. The dataset comprised deeply sampled blood TCRbeta repertoires from subjects exposed to, actively infected with, or recovered from COVID-19. A freely available public database, intended as a resource for researchers studying the immune response to SARS-CoV-2, is where the repertoires were released. The samples were drawn from the first 160 participants of the ongoing ImmuneRACE study and from 950 to 1,500 subjects provided by 6 global collaborators. Nearly every sample came with metadata listing a de-identified subject ID, COVID-19 status, age in years and sex. Where available, HLA class I and class II types were taken from metadata supplied by the sample provider and were not determined by assay-based typing. Points the paper makes about the study in general: How much clinical and demographic metadata was included differed by source and by participant, and the metadata was provided uncurated.

Samples from volunteer blood donors who had recovered from COVID-19 were contributed by a second Seattle source. Each collaborating institution followed its own protocols to collect whole blood in K2EDTA tubes. For TCRbeta analysis, collaborators shipped samples in one of three forms: frozen whole blood, isolated PBMCs, or DNA extracted from either of those sample types. Note on this clone: Its binding antigen is unknown. No quality values exist for individual bases; no much larger clone is one base distant.

The immunoSEQ Assay, a bias-controlled multiplex PCR, was used to amplify TCRbeta CDR3 regions from genomic DNA. As for the original processing: Nucleated cell counts per sample were estimated from amplification of reference gene primers within the assay. To quantify the absolute abundance of each unique TCRbeta CDR3 rearrangement, sequence reads were collapsed and filtered. For each sample, productive Simpson clonality was calculated as the square root of Simpson's diversity index over productive rearrangements. TCRdb provides this immuneACCESS table in a form limited to in-frame rearrangements. Some clones are lacking; in checked studies, under half of them reflect an unresolved V gene, and why the rest are absent is not known. V, J and clone size are those of that table, while D and trimming were read from the DNA. Across this sample there are approximately 200,000 clones, with around nine tenths seen only once. The ten top clones hold approximately 6.2% of the sample.

This clonotype originated in a man between 60 and 75 years old who had recovered from COVID-19. The sequencing sample was made of peripheral blood.

CDR3 reads: CASSDRGRGEKLFF. At the DNA level, the sequence is TGCGCCAGCAGCGACAGGGGGCGAGGCGAAAAACTGTTTTTT. The sequence links TRBV5-1 to TRBJ1-4, and 10 junctional nucleotides match TRBD1. Reading from cysteine to phenylalanine, the CDR3 counts 14 amino acids. Only the CDR3 DNA is retained, 42 bases long and in frame from the first base. After removal of 4 bases from V and 8 bases from J, the junction retains 5 bases not matched to a gene. Taken from the germline V gene, the CDR1 and CDR2 loops are SGHRS and YFSETQ.